These T cell receptor beta chains were read from a single sample in a study of control samples from healthy donors and cancer patients. Produced via immunoSEQ multiplex PCR; TCRdb's table is partial and in-frame only. The data contain about 51,000 clones, 75% to 90% of them singletons. The specimen was blood. These TCRs come from a man aged 65 to 85 in good health. Both conserved end residues are part of each CDR3. D genes are given only for firm matches. The size of a clone is reported for some rows only, either as once, few or many, or as a class for expanded clones.

D,size,J,V,CDR3,DNA
.,.,TRBJ1-1,TRBV18,CASSHTTGRTEAFF,TGTGCCAGCTCACACACCACAGGGCGGACTGAAGCTTTCTTT
.,medium-sized,TRBJ1-1,TRBV12-3/TRBV12-4,CASSYTNTEAFF,TGTGCCAGCAGTTATACGAACACTGAAGCTTTCTTT
TRBD1,.,TRBJ2-2,TRBV28,CASSLRTGSNTGELFF,TGTGCCAGCAGTTTAAGGACAGGTTCGAACACCGGGGAGCTGTTTTTT
TRBD1,.,TRBJ1-5,TRBV6-2/TRBV6-3,CASSRTGASGAQHF,TGTGCCAGCAGCCGGACAGGGGCCTCTGGGGCCCAGCATTTT
TRBD2,.,TRBJ2-3,TRBV7-9,CASSHRPLLAGGPNTQYF,TGTGCCAGCAGCCATAGGCCGTTACTAGCGGGGGGGCCAAATACGCAGTATTTT
.,few,TRBJ2-7,TRBV6-5,CASSYGGTYEQYF,TGTGCCAGCAGTTACGGGGGTACCTACGAGCAGTACTTC
.,.,TRBJ2-3,TRBV6-5,CASSPFADSDTQYF,TGTGCCAGCAGCCCCTTTGCTGACTCGGATACGCAGTATTTT
TRBD1,.,TRBJ1-1,TRBV5-4,CASSLRQQGGSAEAFF,TGTGCCAGCAGCTTGAGGCAACAGGGGGGAAGTGCTGAAGCTTTCTTT
.,.,TRBJ1-3,TRBV9,CASSRSFGSGNTIYF,TGTGCCAGCAGCCGGTCCTTTGGTTCTGGAAACACCATATATTTT
.,.,TRBJ2-3,TRBV13,CASSGRGASDTQYF,TGTGCCAGCAGCGGAAGGGGGGCCTCGGATACGCAGTATTTT
.,.,TRBJ2-3,TRBV24-1,CATSDPGISTDTQYF,TGTGCCACCAGTGATCCCGGGATTAGCACAGATACGCAGTATTTT
.,.,TRBJ1-6,TRBV6-1,CASSEVSGLRSPLHF,TGTGCCAGCAGTGAAGTTTCGGGGTTAAGGTCACCCCTCCACTTT
.,.,TRBJ1-1,TRBV5-1,CASSLEAGVTEAFF,TGCGCCAGCAGCTTGGAAGCAGGGGTCACTGAAGCTTTCTTT
TRBD1,.,TRBJ2-7,TRBV10-3,CAISRDRLYEQYF,TGTGCCATCAGCAGGGACAGACTCTACGAGCAGTACTTC
.,.,TRBJ1-1,TRBV7-2,CASSYLGPHTEAFF,TGTGCCAGCAGCTACCTCGGGCCTCACACTGAAGCTTTCTTT
.,.,TRBJ1-1,TRBV3-1/TRBV3-2,CASSHLQGRAFF,TGTGCCAGCAGCCACCTACAGGGTCGAGCTTTCTTT
TRBD2,.,TRBJ2-7,TRBV3-1/TRBV3-2,CASGTSGKSSYEQYF,TGTGCCAGCGGGACTAGCGGGAAAAGCTCCTACGAGCAGTACTTC
.,.,TRBJ1-3,TRBV12-3/TRBV12-4,CASTGGNTIYF,TGTGCCAGCACAGGGGGAAACACCATATATTTT
.,.,TRBJ1-2,TRBV2,CASRKEAGYNYGYTF,TGTGCCAGCAGAAAGGAGGCAGGGTACAACTATGGCTACACCTTC
.,.,TRBJ1-1,TRBV29-1,CSAVGANTEAFF,TGCAGCGCTGTTGGGGCGAACACTGAAGCTTTCTTT
.,medium-sized,TRBJ2-3,TRBV2,CASATDTQYF,TGTGCCAGTGCCACAGATACGCAGTATTTT
.,.,TRBJ2-1,TRBV7-8,CASSSLYRGRSYNEQFF,TGTGCCAGCAGTTCTCTTTACCGGGGCAGATCCTACAATGAGCAGTTCTTC
.,.,TRBJ2-2,TRBV7-6,CASSDATGELFF,TGTGCCAGCAGCGACGCCACCGGGGAGCTGTTTTTT
.,.,TRBJ2-1,TRBV2,CASSEDAGSYNEQFF,TGTGCCAGCAGTGAAGACGCCGGATCCTACAATGAGCAGTTCTTC
.,few,TRBJ1-3,TRBV2,CASRVGGNTIYF,TGTGCCAGCAGGGTAGGAGGAAACACCATATATTTT
.,.,TRBJ2-2,TRBV5-4,CASSLAGGDGTGELFF,TGTGCCAGCAGCTTGGCGGGGGGCGATGGCACCGGGGAGCTGTTTTTT
.,.,TRBJ2-1,TRBV5-1,CASSLDVLNEQFF,TGCGCCAGCAGCTTGGATGTTTTAAATGAGCAGTTCTTC
.,.,TRBJ1-2,TRBV3-1/TRBV3-2,CASSQDSQGRGYTF,TGTGCCAGCAGCCAAGACTCCCAGGGTAGGGGCTACACCTTC
.,few,TRBJ1-5,TRBV2,CASSGGNNQPQHF,TGTGCCAGCAGTGGGGGGAACAATCAGCCCCAGCATTTT
.,.,TRBJ2-2,TRBV29-1,CSANRQSPNTGELFF,TGCAGCGCCAACCGACAGAGCCCCAACACCGGGGAGCTGTTTTTT
.,.,TRBJ2-5,TRBV3-1/TRBV3-2,CATGLTGALQETQYF,TGTGCCACGGGCTTGACCGGCGCCCTCCAAGAGACCCAGTACTTC
TRBD1,few,TRBJ1-2,TRBV7-9,CASSLLQGTLGYTF,TGTGCCAGCAGCTTGTTACAGGGGACGTTAGGCTACACCTTC
.,.,TRBJ1-4,TRBV28,CASSFQGSLDEKLFF,TGTGCCAGCAGTTTCCAGGGGTCCTTGGATGAAAAACTGTTTTTT
.,once,TRBJ1-2,TRBV2,CASSDEGNYGYTF,TGTGCCAGCAGTGATGAGGGAAACTATGGCTACACCTTC
.,few,TRBJ1-5,TRBV7-8,CASSLRRVNQPQHF,TGTGCCAGCAGCTTACGGAGGGTCAATCAGCCCCAGCATTTT
TRBD2,.,TRBJ2-7,TRBV18,CASSPGLAASYEQYF,TGTGCCAGCTCACCAGGACTAGCGGCCTCCTACGAGCAGTACTTC
TRBD1,few,TRBJ2-4,TRBV5-1,CASSLTGENIQYF,TGCGCCAGCAGCTTGACAGGGGAAAACATTCAGTACTTC
TRBD2,.,TRBJ2-1,TRBV4-1,CASSPLQRGSYNEQFF,TGCGCCAGCAGCCCCCTCCAGCGGGGGAGTTACAATGAGCAGTTCTTC
TRBD2,.,TRBJ2-5,TRBV3-1/TRBV3-2,CASSHGLAQETQYF,TGTGCCAGCAGCCACGGACTAGCACAAGAGACCCAGTACTTC
.,.,TRBJ2-2,TRBV10-2,CASSDHGPPLIGELFF,TGCGCCAGCAGTGACCACGGGCCCCCTCTTATCGGGGAGCTGTTTTTT
TRBD2,.,TRBJ2-1,TRBV18,CASSPPSGREQFF,TGTGCCAGCTCACCACCTAGCGGGCGTGAGCAGTTCTTC
TRBD2,.,TRBJ2-1,TRBV28,CASSLAGGPTAEQFF,TGTGCCAGCAGTTTAGCGGGAGGGCCGACGGCTGAGCAGTTCTTC
.,.,TRBJ1-2,TRBV2,CASSGTGGRGGYTF,TGTGCCAGCAGCGGGACGGGCGGTCGAGGCGGCTACACCTTC
.,.,TRBJ2-1,TRBV29-1,CSAVAGTPSYNEQFF,TGCAGCGCTGTAGCCGGGACACCCTCCTACAATGAGCAGTTCTTC
TRBD2,once,TRBJ2-5,TRBV4-2,CASSQGPSGGQETQYF,TGTGCCAGCAGCCAAGGACCTAGCGGGGGCCAAGAGACCCAGTACTTC
TRBD1,few,TRBJ1-2,TRBV5-1,CASSLGTGTSGYTF,TGCGCCAGCAGCCTGGGGACAGGGACGAGTGGCTACACCTTC
.,.,TRBJ1-4,TRBV2,CASSEALRLSTNEKLFF,TGTGCCAGCAGTGAAGCGCTTCGGCTATCCACTAATGAAAAACTGTTTTTT